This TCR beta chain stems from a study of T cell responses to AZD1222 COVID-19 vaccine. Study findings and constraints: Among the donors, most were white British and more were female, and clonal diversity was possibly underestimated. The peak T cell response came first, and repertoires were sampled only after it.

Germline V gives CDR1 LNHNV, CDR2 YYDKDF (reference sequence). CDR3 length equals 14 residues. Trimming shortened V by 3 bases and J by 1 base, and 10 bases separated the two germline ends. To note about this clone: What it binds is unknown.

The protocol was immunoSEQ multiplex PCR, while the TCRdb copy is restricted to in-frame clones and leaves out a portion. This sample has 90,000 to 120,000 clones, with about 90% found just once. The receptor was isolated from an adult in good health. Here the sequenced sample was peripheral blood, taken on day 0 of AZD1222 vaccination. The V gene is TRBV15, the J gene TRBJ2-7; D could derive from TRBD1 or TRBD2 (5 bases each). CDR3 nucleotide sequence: TGTGCCACCAGCAGGGGGGACGGATCCTACGAGCAGTACTTC. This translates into CATSRGDGSYEQYF.